One sample yielded the 12 T cell receptor beta chains listed below, sequenced in a study of multiple sclerosis patients with progressive multifocal leukoencephalopathy. Indicated time point: approximately 11 months of natalizumab therapy. Measured with immunoSEQ multiplex PCR; TCRdb has only the in-frame clones, and not every one. The top ten hold 1.3% of the sample, which has 30,000 or so clones, almost 90% seen once. The sequencing used PBMCs, collected from a patient treated with natalizumab. The receptors derive from a human donor with multiple sclerosis.

This rearrangement joins TRBV13 to TRBJ1-1; D is unclear. The CDR3 consists of 13 residues. CDR1 is PRHDT, CDR2 FYEKMQ, per germline (reference sequence). Trimming pared 9 bases from V and 4 bases from J, leaving 15 bases between. The CDR3 DNA is TGTGCCAGTACGGAGGGCAGCGGCACTGAAGCTTTCTTT. It codes for CASTEGSGTEAFF.

In its sample, this clone was seen once. The rearrangement uses TRBV19 and TRBJ1-2; 9 bases agree with TRBD1. The J segment lost 6 bases and the V segment lost 6 bases, leaving 5 bases of the junction unmatched. The CDR3 contains 13 residues. Per the germline V gene, CDR1 is LNHDA and CDR2 is SQIVND (reference sequence). The CDR3 sequence: CASRIQGADGYTF. Written as DNA, the CDR3 is TGTGCCAGTAGGATACAGGGGGCAGATGGCTACACCTTC.

This chain connects TRBV4-1 to TRBJ1-2, with TRBD1 matching 7 bases. The germline gives CDR1 MGHRA, CDR2 YSYEKL. Trimming took 0 bases from V and 4 from J; bases not matched to a gene: 8. This CDR3 is built from 16 residues. CDR3 amino acids: CASSQETGYEGYGYTF. The CDR3 DNA sequence: TGCGCCAGCAGCCAAGAGACAGGGTACGAGGGCTATGGCTACACCTTC.

This clone was seen a single time. The chain has TRBV5-4 and TRBJ1-2; 10 bases fit TRBD1. The CDR3 contains 18 residues. Germline V CDR1 and CDR2: SGHNT, YYREEE (reference sequence). The V and J ends lost 5 bases and 0 bases, in that order; junction bases with no gene match: 13. The CDR3 nucleotides are TGTGCCAGCAGGCCGGACAGGGGGGCATACTATACTAACTATGGCTACACCTTC. Its protein is CASRPDRGAYYTNYGYTF.

The sample holds a few counts of this clone. The V gene is TRBV28, the J gene TRBJ1-4, with a weak D call TRBD1 (5 bases). V was clipped by 6 bases and J by 7 bases, with 18 bases between them. CDR1 MDHEN and CDR2 SYDVKM come from the germline V gene. CDR3 size: 15 residues. The CDR3 nucleotides are TGTGCCAGCAGCGTTCCGGCGGGGCTGACTGAAAAACTGTTTTTT. Amino acid sequence: CASSVPAGLTEKLFF.

V usage is TRBV5-6 and J usage is TRBJ2-3; D is undetermined. This CDR3 region has 14 residues. V lost 3 bases, J lost 2 bases, and 10 bases lay in between. The germline V gene encodes CDR1 SGHDT and CDR2 YYEEEE. CDR3 region: CASSSAVFTDTQYF. In DNA form, the CDR3 reads TGTGCCAGCAGCTCGGCAGTCTTCACAGATACGCAGTATTTT.

The chain joins TRBV7-3 to TRBJ1-1; D is unresolved. Trimming cost V 4 bases and J 1 base, with 7 bases left between them. This CDR3 is 13 amino acids long. Germline assignment: CDR1 SGHTA and CDR2 FQGTGA. CDR3 bases: TGTGCCAGCAGCTACCGGGCGAACACTGAAGCTTTCTTT. Protein sequence: CASSYRANTEAFF.

The sample holds one count of this clone. This rearrangement joins TRBV5-8 to TRBJ1-5; D gene ambiguous. V gave up 0 bases and J gave up 0 bases, with 13 bases separating them. Per the germline V gene, CDR1 is SGHTS and CDR2 is YDEGEE. The CDR3 has 17 residues. The CDR3 DNA sequence: TGTGCCAGCAGCTTGGGTCCGAACTTAGATAGCAATCAGCCCCAGCATTTT. Protein product: CASSLGPNLDSNQPQHF.

V is TRBV4-2 and J is TRBJ2-7; TRBD2 agrees at 8 bases. This CDR3 contains 14 residues. V dropped 4 bases and J dropped 3; count of bases not matched to a gene: 5. CDR1 and CDR2 from the germline V gene are LGHNA and YNFKEQ. The CDR3 DNA follows: TGTGCCAGCAGCCCGACCGGGACTAGCTACGAGCAGTACTTC. Translation gives CASSPTGTSYEQYF.

This chain uses TRBV19 with TRBJ2-7, with D perhaps TRBD2 (5 bases). Between the trimmed V and J ends, which lost 8 bases and 0 bases, there was a span of 14 bases. The CDR3 covers 14 residues. The germline V gene encodes CDR1 LNHDA and CDR2 SQIVND (reference sequence). The CDR3 sequence is CASQRRRNSYEQYF. The CDR3 nucleotides read TGTGCCAGTCAGAGACGGAGGAACTCCTACGAGCAGTACTTC.

V usage is TRBV5-4 and J usage is TRBJ1-1; 9 bases are a match to TRBD1. In germline, CDR1 is SGHNT, CDR2 YYREEE (reference sequence). After removal of 4 bases from V and 4 bases from J, the junction contained 8 bases not matched to a gene. This CDR3 is built from 15 residues. CDR3 loop: CASSLARQGGTEAFF. The CDR3 DNA is TGTGCCAGCAGCCTGGCACGACAGGGGGGCACTGAAGCTTTCTTT.

This clone was counted a few times. The chain employs TRBV2 and TRBJ1-1, with D perhaps matching TRBD1 (6 bases). CDR1 is SNHLY, CDR2 FYNNEI, per germline. The CDR3 is made up of 14 amino acids. V was trimmed by 6 bases and J by 4 bases, leaving 15 bases between them. CDR3 coding DNA: TGTGCCAGCAGGATTGGGGGGCGAGGCACTGAAGCTTTCTTT. Protein product: CASRIGGRGTEAFF. The full variable domain, with the rest looked up from reference TRBV2 and TRBJ1-1, is EPEVTQTPSHQVTQMGQEVILRCVPISNHLYFYWYRQILGQKVEFLVSFYNNEISEKSEIFDDQFSVERPDGSNFTLKIRSTKLEDSAMYFCASRIGGRGTEAFFGQGTRLTVV.